The present T cell receptor beta chain was sequenced within a study of shared clonotypes between healthy human individuals. Under the authors' procedure: Junction-only sequences produced by ImmunoSEQ had no quality scores, so filtering differed. TCRdb's copy holds only in-frame clones and misses some; the assay was immunoSEQ multiplex PCR. V and J calls and clone size are those listed in that table; D and trimming were worked out from the DNA. This sample has about 1 million clones; more than 60% occur once, and the top ten carry about 1.5%. The study's findings and limits: The represented genetic and exposure-history diversity was limited by the small number of donors.

V was shortened by 3 bases and J by 7 bases, with 16 bases between the two germline ends. CDR3 length: 15 amino acids. CDR1 and CDR2 from the germline V gene are MDHEN and SYDVKM. The CD4+ fraction was divided into a CD45RA+ naive subset and a CD45RA-negative memory subset. Details on this clone: Antigen unknown.

The J gene is TRBJ1-5, the V gene TRBV28; D ambiguous. Sequencing was done on a sample of memory CD4+ T cells sorted from blood. Subset of the sample: CD45RA-negative fraction. This clonotype originated in a man between 18 and 29 years old in good health. CDR3 nucleotide sequence: TGTGCCAGCAGTTTTCGGGGAGATGAGTGGCAGCCCCAGCATTTT. Translation gives CASSFRGDEWQPQHF.